The 3 T cell receptor beta chains listed next were all sequenced from one sample in a study of CD8+CD57+ T cells in acquired aplastic anemia. According to the study, genomic DNA was the template for TCR beta VDJ and CDR3 profiling. TCRdb passed the reads through MiXCR, listing each CDR3 protein once. The sample includes around 200,000 distinct CDR3 sequences, under 55% of them seen just once. Patients included in sequencing had previously demonstrated CD8+CD57+ cell expansion by flow cytometry. Sequenced: sorted CD4+, CD8+, or CD8+CD57+ T cells (not recorded which) from PBMCs. Receptor source: a human donor with aplastic anemia.

The chain employs TRBV29-1 and TRBJ2-5; D gene ambiguous. V dropped 1 base and J dropped 1 base, with 7 bases sitting between them. This CDR3 contains 13 residues. Germline values: CDR1 SQVTM, CDR2 ANQGSEA. The DNA of the CDR3 is TGCAGCGTTGAAGGCCAGCTCCAAGAGACCCAGTACTTC. As protein: CSVEGQLQETQYF. Full variable domain (rest looked up from reference TRBV29-1 and TRBJ2-5): SAVISQKPSRDICQRGTSLTIQCQVDSQVTMMFWYRQQPGQSLTLIATANQGSEATYESGFVIDKFPISRPNLTFSTLTVSNMSPEDSSIYLCSVEGQLQETQYFGPGTRLLVL.

The gene calls are TRBV30 and TRBJ1-1; D not resolved. The germline V gene has CDR1 GTSNPN and CDR2 SVGIG (reference sequence). The CDR3 covers 11 residues. V was clipped by 5 bases and J by 0 bases, with 4 bases between them. The CDR3: CAWGMNTEAFF. The DNA for the CDR3 is TGTGCCTGGGGGATGAACACTGAAGCTTTCTTT. The whole variable domain, remainder taken from reference TRBV30 and TRBJ1-1, is SQTIHQWPATLVQPVGSPLSLECTVEGTSNPNLYWYRQAAGRGLQLLFYSVGIGQISSEVPQNLSASRPQDRQFILSSKKLLLSDSGFYLCAWGMNTEAFFGQGTRLTVV.

This clonotype occurred many times. This rearrangement joins TRBV12-5 to TRBJ2-1; D unclear. CDR1 is LGHNT, CDR2 FRNRAP, per germline. The CDR3 contains 14 residues. V lost 6 bases, J lost 3 bases, and 12 bases lay in between. Here the CDR3 DNA reads TGTGCTAGTGGCCTGGGTGCAGGCTACAATGAGCAGTTCTTC. The encoded protein is CASGLGAGYNEQFF. Full variable domain (outside the CDR3, taken from reference TRBV12-5 and TRBJ2-1): DARVTQTPRHKVTEMGQEVTMRCQPILGHNTVFWYRQTMMQGLELLAYFRNRAPLDDSGMPKDRFSAEMPDATLATLKIQPSEPRDSAVYFCASGLGAGYNEQFFGPGTRLTVL.